Shown below are 21 T cell receptor beta chains from a single sample sequenced in a study of long-term antiretroviral therapy in people with HIV. The immunoSEQ assay was v3.0, run at survey level. The assay was immunoSEQ multiplex PCR, and TCRdb's table has in-frame clones only and misses some. The sample includes about 17,000 clones, about 81% of them seen just once. The specimen was unsorted PBMCs, collected 0.1 years after starting antiretroviral therapy. Receptor source: a man aged 18-30 years with HIV.

This rearrangement joins TRBV11-2 to TRBJ2-2, with unresolved D. Trimming removed 1 base at V and 2 bases at J, with 8 bases between. Germline V gene data show CDR1 as SGHAT and CDR2 as FQNNGV. This CDR3 has 15 residues. CDR3 coding DNA: TGTGCCAGCAGCTTAGGGACGTCCAACACCGGGGAGCTGTTTTTT. This encodes CASSLGTSNTGELFF. Drawing the rest from reference TRBV11-2 and TRBJ2-2, the complete variable domain is EAGVAQSPRYKIIEKRQSVAFWCNPISGHATLYWYQQILGQGPKLLIQFQNNGVVDDSQLPKDRFSAERLKGVDSTLKIQPAKLEDSAVYLCASSLGTSNTGELFFGEGSRLTVL.

The rearrangement links TRBV25-1 to TRBJ2-5, with D perhaps matching TRBD1 (5 bases). Trimming left V 1 base short and J 14 bases short, with 14 bases between. Germline V gene lookup returns CDR1 MGHDK and CDR2 SYGVNS. The CDR3 has 12 amino acids. CDR3: CASSEWGPNLYF. Here the CDR3 DNA reads TGTGCCAGCAGTGAATGGGGCCCAAACCTCTACTTC. The variable domain in full, completed from reference TRBV25-1 and TRBJ2-5, reads EADIYQTPRYLVIGTGKKITLECSQTMGHDKMYWYQQDPGMELHLIHYSYGVNSTEKGDLSSESTVSRIRTEHFPLTLESARPSHTSQYLCASSEWGPNLYFGPGTRLLVL.

This clone was observed a handful of times. This chain joins TRBV9 and TRBJ1-2; D remains ambiguous. Trimming took 3 bases from V and 8 from J, leaving 17 bases between them. From germline, CDR1 is SGDLS and CDR2 YYNGEE. The CDR3 consists of 14 residues. This CDR3 reads CASSEVGGVRGYTF. The CDR3 DNA follows: TGTGCCAGCAGCGAGGTGGGTGGGGTCAGGGGCTACACCTTC.

The V and J genes are TRBV2 and TRBJ2-7, with TRBD1 matching 8 bases. Looked up from germline, CDR1 is SNHLY and CDR2 is FYNNEI. CDR3 length: 11 amino acids. V shed 11 bases, J shed 6 bases, and the junction held 6 bases outside the gene matches. In nucleotides, the CDR3 is TGTGCCGGAAGAACAGGGGGCGAGCAGTACTTC. Protein: CAGRTGGEQYF.

This clone came up a few times. The DNA of the CDR3 is TGTGCCAGCAGCGTAGGTCTGGGACGGAGAGGCTACACCTTC. Protein product: CASSVGLGRRGYTF. The V gene is TRBV9, the J gene TRBJ1-2; weak D call: TRBD1 (5 bases). The CDR3 has 14 amino acids. Looked up from germline, CDR1 is SGDLS and CDR2 is YYNGEE. V was pared by 0 bases and J by 8 bases, with 14 bases between.

V gene TRBV30 combines with J gene TRBJ1-4; D may be TRBD1 (6 bases). Germline V CDR1 and CDR2: GTSNPN, SVGIG (reference sequence). The germline V and J ends were trimmed by 5 bases and 7 bases, with 14 bases remaining between them. The CDR3 runs to 13 residues. The CDR3 is CAWGGAPGEKLFF. CDR3 nucleotides: TGTGCCTGGGGGGGGGCGCCGGGTGAAAAACTGTTTTTT.

This chain connects TRBV29-1 to TRBJ2-1, with 7 bases that match TRBD1. Germline V gene lookup returns CDR1 SQVTM and CDR2 ANQGSEA. The CDR3 totals 14 residues. V trimming: 3 bases; J trimming: 4 bases; junction bases outside the gene matches: 6. The CDR3 is CSVDSTGSYNEQFF. The CDR3 nucleotides read TGCAGCGTTGATTCGACAGGGAGTTACAATGAGCAGTTCTTC.

The gene calls are TRBV5-6 and TRBJ2-3, with a tentative D call TRBD1 (5 bases). V shed 4 bases and J shed 2 bases, with 8 bases lying between them. Germline V gene data show CDR1 as SGHDT and CDR2 as YYEEEE. CDR3 length: 13 residues. CDR3 nucleotides: TGTGCCAGCAGCCCGGACAACACAGATACGCAGTATTTT. The encoded protein is CASSPDNTDTQYF.

This clone was recorded a few times. J is TRBJ1-6 and V is TRBV4-2, with D unresolved. The CDR3 totals 13 residues. CDR1 LGHNA and CDR2 YNFKEQ come from the germline V gene. V dropped 1 base and J dropped 12 bases, with 10 bases sitting between them. This CDR3 reads CASSQGPELPLHF. The CDR3 DNA reads TGTGCCAGCAGCCAAGGGCCGGAATTACCCCTCCACTTT.

This clone has just a few counts. The chain carries TRBV7-9 and TRBJ1-2; D is perhaps TRBD1 (5 bases). V dropped 1 base and J dropped 3 bases, with 9 bases sitting between them. From germline, CDR1 is SEHNR and CDR2 FQNEAQ (reference sequence). The CDR3 is made up of 14 amino acids. The CDR3 sequence is CASSLDARDYGYTF. The CDR3 DNA sequence: TGTGCCAGCAGCTTAGATGCCAGGGACTATGGCTACACCTTC. The full variable domain, rest sourced from reference TRBV7-9 and TRBJ1-2, is DTGVSQNPRHKITKRGQNVTFRCDPISEHNRLYWYRQTLGQGPEFLTYFQNEAQLEKSRLLSDRFSAERPKGSFSTLEIQRTEQGDSAMYLCASSLDARDYGYTFGSGTRLTVV.

V is TRBV7-2 and J is TRBJ1-2; D is unresolved. Germline assignment: CDR1 SGHTA and CDR2 FQGNSA. The length of the CDR3 is 18 residues. Trimming pared 6 bases from V and 8 bases from J, leaving 31 bases between. The CDR3 loop is CASSRDRPGILEDWGYTF. DNA of the CDR3: TGTGCCAGCAGTCGCGACCGACCGGGCATCCTGGAGGATTGGGGCTACACCTTC.

V usage is TRBV2 and J usage is TRBJ2-1, with D possibly being TRBD2 (5 bases). Per germline, CDR1 SNHLY and CDR2 FYNNEI. The V end lost 6 bases, the J end lost 5 bases, and 11 bases lay between the germline ends. The CDR3 runs 13 residues. Here the CDR3 DNA reads TGTGCCAGCAGGCCGCGGACTGACAATGAGCAGTTCTTC. Protein sequence: CASRPRTDNEQFF.

The V gene is TRBV11-2, the J gene TRBJ1-1; D is ambiguous. V shed 5 bases and J shed 4 bases, with 26 bases lying between them. CDR1 is SGHAT and CDR2 is FQNNGV in the germline V gene. This CDR3 has 18 amino acids. CDR3: CASSPYPRIDPPPTEAFF. In DNA form, the CDR3 reads TGTGCCAGCAGCCCCTACCCTCGAATAGACCCTCCACCCACTGAAGCTTTCTTT.

This chain connects TRBV7-9 to TRBJ2-3; D is undetermined. CDR1 and CDR2 from the germline V gene are SEHNR and FQNEAQ (reference sequence). The CDR3 is made up of 13 amino acids. V was cut by 5 bases and J by 4 bases, with 10 bases left in between. DNA of the CDR3: TGTGCCAGCAGCCCTACCCATTCAGATACGCAGTATTTT. Its protein is CASSPTHSDTQYF.

This clone was observed a handful of times. The sample contains more than one DNA sequence encoding this CDR3. The chain links TRBV9 to TRBJ2-3; D gene uncertain. CDR3 size: 15 residues. The germline V and J ends were trimmed by 0 bases and 0 bases, with 8 bases remaining between them. Germline lookup yields CDR1 SGDLS and CDR2 YYNGEE. The CDR3 nucleotides are TGTGCCAGCAGCGTAGCGGTGGATAGCACAGATACGCAGTATTTT. Translation: CASSVAVDSTDTQYF.

CDR3 sequence: CASSQSLGYGYTF. In nucleotides, the CDR3 is TGCGCCAGCAGCCAATCCCTCGGCTATGGCTACACCTTC. The rearrangement joins TRBV4-1 to TRBJ1-2, with D uncertain. Trimming took 2 bases from V and 4 from J, leaving 8 bases between them. The CDR3 spans 13 residues. The V gene's germline CDR1 is MGHRA and CDR2 YSYEKL.

The genes are TRBV4-2 and TRBJ2-1, with 11 bases lining up with TRBD2. V gave up 4 bases and J gave up 8 bases; unmatched junction bases: 13. The CDR3 sequence is 17 residues long. The germline V gene encodes CDR1 LGHNA and CDR2 YNFKEQ. The CDR3, as DNA: TGTGCCAGCAGCCCCCGGCCCCTTAGCGGGAGGGTCTATGAGCAGTTCTTC. Its translation: CASSPRPLSGRVYEQFF.

This clone occurred a few times. The CDR3 DNA reads TGTGCCAGCTCACCTGATTCGAGCCCGAACACTGAAGCTTTCTTT. Amino acids: CASSPDSSPNTEAFF. The genes are TRBV18 and TRBJ1-1; D uncertain. Trimming left V 3 bases short and J 1 base short, with 12 bases between. CDR1 is KGHSH, CDR2 LQKENI, per germline. CDR3 size: 15 residues.

The V and J genes are TRBV28 and TRBJ2-2; D may match TRBD1 or TRBD2 (5 bases each). Germline values: CDR1 MDHEN, CDR2 SYDVKM. Trimming left V 3 bases short and J 6 bases short, with 5 bases between. The CDR3 is made up of 12 amino acids. CDR3 in DNA: TGTGCCAGCAGTTTGGGGGCCGGGGAGCTGTTTTTT. This gives the protein CASSLGAGELFF.

The chain uses TRBV5-4 and TRBJ2-2; D perhaps matches TRBD1 (6 bases). Germline CDR1 is SGHNT and CDR2 is YYREEE (reference sequence). CDR3 length: 17 amino acids. V lost 4 bases and J 6 bases, leaving 22 bases between the germline ends. The CDR3 sequence is CASSPSGQLRGAGELFF. The CDR3, as DNA: TGTGCCAGCAGCCCCTCCGGACAGCTTCGCGGTGCCGGGGAGCTGTTTTTT.

This rearrangement joins TRBV7-9 to TRBJ1-5; D is unresolved. Trimming left V 3 bases short and J 5 bases short, with 5 bases between. The CDR3 spans 12 residues. Germline-derived CDR1 and CDR2 are SEHNR and FQNEAQ (reference sequence). The CDR3 bases are TGTGCCAGCAGCTTGGGGTATCAGCCCCAGCATTTT. Encoded protein: CASSLGYQPQHF.